This is a list of T cell receptor beta chains from one sample in a study of graft-versus-host responses after intestinal transplantation. Only in-frame clones appear in the TCRdb table, and some are missing; sequencing was by immunoSEQ multiplex PCR. The data hold roughly 69,000 clones, with 92% observed a single time. This sample comprised bone marrow, obtained roughly 110 weeks after intestinal transplantation. These receptors originate from a human patient who received an intestinal transplant, so some T cells may come from the graft donor. Each CDR3 is given with its conserved first and last residue. Each record gives: CDR3 DNA, CDR3 protein, D gene, J gene, V gene, clone size. The D gene is left open where the match is weak. Clone size is given for some rows only: seen once, a few or many times, or a class if the clone is expanded.

TGCAGCGTTGAAGGACTAGCGGGGATCTACGAGCAGTACTTC	CSVEGLAGIYEQYF	TRBD2	TRBJ2-7	TRBV29-1	.
TGTGCCAGCAGCCGCCCGACACGGTGGGGGGAGGGCAATGAGCAGTTCTTC	CASSRPTRWGEGNEQFF	TRBD2	TRBJ2-1	TRBV11-2	.
TGTGCCAGCAGCTTGGGCGGGACAGGGGGCTGGGTCTATGGCTACACCTTC	CASSLGGTGGWVYGYTF	TRBD1	TRBJ1-2	TRBV5-5	.
TGTGCCATCAGTGAGCGGGAAGAGGGGTTAGAGAACACTGAAGCTTTCTTT	CAISEREEGLENTEAFF	.	TRBJ1-1	TRBV10-3	.
TGTGCCAGCAGTTTTTCTCGCACCGGGGAGCTGTTTTTT	CASSFSRTGELFF	.	TRBJ2-2	TRBV27	once
TGCGCCAGCAGCTTAGGTTCTGGGGCCAACGTCCTGACTTTC	CASSLGSGANVLTF	.	TRBJ2-6	TRBV5-1	.
TGCGCCAGCAGCCCCCCGGGGACGAACTATGGCTACACCTTC	CASSPPGTNYGYTF	.	TRBJ1-2	TRBV5-1	.
TGTGCCAGCAGCTTCCGGGACTCCTACGATGAGCAGTTCTTC	CASSFRDSYDEQFF	.	TRBJ2-1	TRBV11-1	.
TGCGCCAGCAGTCAACCTGAAGGTCGTCTGGGACAGTATACAGCCGGGATTACTGAAGCTTTCTTT	CASSQPEGRLGQYTAGITEAFF	TRBD1	TRBJ1-1	TRBV23-1	.
TGTGCCAGCAGCTTATGGACAGCCGAGCAGTACTTC	CASSLWTAEQYF	.	TRBJ2-7	TRBV5-6	.
TGTGCCAGCAGTTACCTCGGCGGGAACACTGAAGCTTTCTTT	CASSYLGGNTEAFF	.	TRBJ1-1	TRBV6-6	.
TGTGCCAGCAGTTTATTTGGCCAGCATGGCTACACCTTC	CASSLFGQHGYTF	.	TRBJ1-2	TRBV27	.
TGCGCCAGCAGCTGGACTCCACAGGGGAGCTCTGGAAACACCATATATTTT	CASSWTPQGSSGNTIYF	TRBD1	TRBJ1-3	TRBV5-1	.
TGTGCCAGCAGTTTAGGGACATACTATGGCTACACCTTC	CASSLGTYYGYTF	.	TRBJ1-2	TRBV27	.
TGTGCCAGCAGTGGCGGGACAGGGGGTTATAATGAAAAACTGTTTTTT	CASSGGTGGYNEKLFF	TRBD1	TRBJ1-4	TRBV6-1	.
TGTGCCAGCAGCTTGATGAACAGGGGGAATGAAAAACTGTTTTTT	CASSLMNRGNEKLFF	TRBD1	TRBJ1-4	TRBV5-6	.
TGTGCCAGCAGTGAAAGTGTGACGGGCACAGATACGCAGTATTTT	CASSESVTGTDTQYF	.	TRBJ2-3	TRBV6-1	.
TGCGCCAGCAGCTTATCCCGGAACTATGGCTACACCTTC	CASSLSRNYGYTF	.	TRBJ1-2	TRBV5-1	.
TGTGCCAGTAGTATCGAACTAGCGGGAGGGCCCGCCTACAATGAGCAGTTCTTC	CASSIELAGGPAYNEQFF	TRBD2	TRBJ2-1	TRBV19	.
TGTGCCAGCAGCTTGGGGGCTCAGCCAGATACGCAGTATTTT	CASSLGAQPDTQYF	.	TRBJ2-3	TRBV5-4	.
TGTGCCAGCAGTTTCTCCTCGACAGGGGGCGGATTTAGGCCCCAGCATTTT	CASSFSSTGGGFRPQHF	TRBD1	TRBJ1-5	TRBV27	.
TGTGCCAGCAGCCTGACAGGGGCGGGGTATGGCTACACCTTC	CASSLTGAGYGYTF	TRBD1	TRBJ1-2	TRBV28	.
TGTGCCAGCAGTTTCGGCGGGAGCGATGAGCAGTTCTTC	CASSFGGSDEQFF	TRBD2	TRBJ2-1	TRBV27	.
TGTGCCAGCAGTTCATTACAGTACTATGGCTACACCTTC	CASSSLQYYGYTF	.	TRBJ1-2	TRBV28	.
TGCGCCAGCAGCTTGGTTTCGGGAGACGAGACCCAGTACTTC	CASSLVSGDETQYF	.	TRBJ2-5	TRBV5-1	.
TGTGCCAGCAGTTTCTCATTTCTAGCGGGAGCCGCCGAGGGGGTAAATACGCAGTATTTT	CASSFSFLAGAAEGVNTQYF	TRBD2	TRBJ2-3	TRBV28	.
TGTGCCAGTAATTCACAGGGCCAAGGTGGAGAGACCCAGTACTTC	CASNSQGQGGETQYF	.	TRBJ2-5	TRBV19	.
TGTGCCAGCAGCTCAGGCTCGGGGAATGAGCAGTTCTTC	CASSSGSGNEQFF	.	TRBJ2-1	TRBV7-6	.
TGTGCCAGCAGCTTCTGGGGAAGCACAGATACGCAGTATTTT	CASSFWGSTDTQYF	.	TRBJ2-3	TRBV5-5	.
TGTGCCAGCGTTACGAGCTCGGGGTACGAGCAGTACTTC	CASVTSSGYEQYF	.	TRBJ2-7	TRBV6-5	.
TGCGCCAGCAGCCAAGAAGGGACAGGGGGCAGCCGCTGGGCCCAGTACTTC	CASSQEGTGGSRWAQYF	TRBD1	TRBJ2-5	TRBV4-1	once
TGTGCCAGCAGCCCGACTAACTATGGCTACACCTTC	CASSPTNYGYTF	.	TRBJ1-2	TRBV5-4	.
TGCAGCGCTTCGGGACAGGGGACGAACGAGCAGTACTTC	CSASGQGTNEQYF	TRBD1	TRBJ2-7	TRBV29-1	.
TGTGCCAGCAGTTACTTCTGGACGAATGAGCAGTTCTTC	CASSYFWTNEQFF	.	TRBJ2-1	TRBV6-5	.
TGCAGCGCTACTAAACAGGCTTACGGCACAGATACGCAGTATTTT	CSATKQAYGTDTQYF	.	TRBJ2-3	TRBV29-1	.
TGTGCCAGCAGTTACGGTCGGCGGACTAGCGCCGGTTTCTACAATGAGCAGTTCTTC	CASSYGRRTSAGFYNEQFF	TRBD2	TRBJ2-1	TRBV6-8	.